This entry is about one TCR beta chain. Other DNA variants within this sample encode the same CDR3. The sample belongs to a study of blood T cell repertoires in COVID-19. About the research overall: The samples span acute and convalescent COVID-19 from the United States, Italy and Spain. The cDNA or gDNA used as material had been derived from T cells, B-cell-depleted T cells, or PBMCs.

V was trimmed by 3 bases and J by 1 base, leaving 6 bases between them. The CDR3 runs 13 residues. Germline loops: CDR1 MDHEN, CDR2 SYDVKM. How the authors handled the data: Using reference gene primer amplification, nucleated cell counts were estimated. The protocol was immunoSEQ multiplex PCR, while the TCRdb copy is restricted to in-frame clones and leaves out a portion. The V and J calls and clone size are taken from that table; D and trimming were inferred from the DNA. The sample has about 210,000 clones; just under 85% are singletons. The TCR comes from a woman aged 45-65 years with active or convalescent COVID-19. Sequenced sample: peripheral blood. This chain joins TRBV28 and TRBJ1-2; no clear D gene. This CDR3 reads CASSLRVNYGYTF. The CDR3 DNA reads TGTGCCAGCAGTTTGAGGGTTAACTATGGCTACACCTTC.